Below, 28 T cell receptor beta chains from the same sample are listed, as sequenced in a study of OX40 agonist ivuxolimab in advanced cancers. The repertoire was sequenced with immunoSEQ multiplex PCR; TCRdb's copy has only in-frame clones and lacks some. The data contain 60,000 to 80,000 clones, more than 65% of them singletons. The input for sequencing was CD4+ or CD8+ T cells sorted from blood, taken in a trial of the OX40 agonist ivuxolimab. The source is an adult with an advanced solid tumor such as melanoma, head and neck, liver or kidney cancer.

The chain combines TRBV5-1 with TRBJ2-7; a weak D match, TRBD2 (6 bases). Per germline, CDR1 SGHRS and CDR2 YFSETQ. The ends were cut back, 1 base at V and 2 bases at J, with 13 bases in the middle. The CDR3 length is 15 residues. The CDR3 spells CASSLQTGGTYEQYF. The CDR3 region has the DNA TGCGCCAGCAGCTTGCAGACCGGGGGAACCTACGAGCAGTACTTC.

The chain couples TRBV5-5 to TRBJ2-1; D unresolved. V lost 0 bases to trimming and J lost 2 bases, with 9 bases between them. This CDR3 spans 15 amino acids. Per the germline V gene, CDR1 is SGHKS and CDR2 is YYEKEE (reference sequence). The CDR3 protein is CASSLDVRTYNEQFF. In nucleotides, the CDR3 is TGTGCCAGCAGCTTGGATGTCCGGACCTACAATGAGCAGTTCTTC.

The V gene is TRBV5-1, the J gene TRBJ2-5; D is ambiguous. The CDR3 sequence is 14 residues long. The germline gives CDR1 SGHRS, CDR2 YFSETQ. Trimming took 0 bases from V and 5 from J, leaving 11 bases between them. The CDR3 coding sequence is TGCGCCAGCAGCTTGGACAGTACTGGGGAGACCCAGTACTTC. This encodes CASSLDSTGETQYF.

The chain links TRBV10-3 to TRBJ2-2; 11 nucleotides line up with TRBD2. V lost 6 bases and J lost 6; bases outside the gene matches: 12. Germline V gene lookup returns CDR1 ENHRY and CDR2 SYGVKD. The CDR3 loop spans 17 amino acids. Here the CDR3 reads CAISKSSGGAGAGELFF. The CDR3 bases are TGTGCCATCAGCAAGAGTAGCGGGGGGGCCGGTGCCGGGGAGCTGTTTTTT.

The sample holds a few counts of this clone. The gene calls are TRBV9 and TRBJ1-1; no clear D gene. From germline, CDR1 is SGDLS and CDR2 YYNGEE. The CDR3 extends over 16 amino acids. Trimming pared 4 bases from V and 4 bases from J, leaving 20 bases between. The CDR3 region is CASSPSHSPLGTEAFF. CDR3 nucleotides: TGTGCCAGCAGCCCGTCTCATTCCCCATTGGGCACTGAAGCTTTCTTT. The whole variable domain, filled in from reference TRBV9 and TRBJ1-1, reads DSGVTQTPKHLITATGQRVTLRCSPRSGDLSVYWYQQSLDQGLQFLIQYYNGEERAKGNILERFSAQQFPDLHSELNLSSLELGDSALYFCASSPSHSPLGTEAFFGQGTRLTVV.

This sequence joins TRBV10-3 and TRBJ1-5; D ambiguous. Germline values: CDR1 ENHRY, CDR2 SYGVKD. The CDR3 contains 12 residues. The germline V and J ends were trimmed by 8 bases and 4 bases, with 9 bases remaining between them. The chain's CDR3 is CAIGPLNQPQHF. In nucleotides, the CDR3 is TGTGCCATCGGGCCATTAAATCAGCCCCAGCATTTT.

The chain couples TRBV28 to TRBJ1-2, with D unresolved. Germline CDR1 MDHEN, CDR2 SYDVKM. This CDR3 has 12 amino acids. V lost 4 bases to trimming and J lost 8 bases, with 11 bases between them. The CDR3 nucleotides are TGTGCCAGCAGTTCCGGGCCGATGGGCTACACCTTC. Residues: CASSSGPMGYTF.

The chain has TRBV9 and TRBJ1-4; D possibly corresponds to TRBD1 (5 bases). The germline CDR1 and CDR2 sequences are SGDLS and YYNGEE. The V end lost 3 bases, the J end lost 3 bases, and 21 bases lay between the germline ends. This CDR3 has 18 amino acids. The CDR3 here is CASSAQGPAGSSNEKLFF. The CDR3 DNA sequence: TGTGCCAGCAGCGCCCAGGGACCCGCGGGTTCATCTAATGAAAAACTGTTTTTT.

The V and J genes are TRBV6-4 and TRBJ2-1; D uncertain. There are 15 residues in the CDR3. Trimming took off 5 bases at V and 3 bases at J, with 14 bases between the two ends. Germline CDR1 and CDR2: MRHNA and SNTAGT. The CDR3 coding sequence is TGTGCCAGCAGTCCAGACTGGACGAACTACAATGAGCAGTTCTTC. Residues: CASSPDWTNYNEQFF.

This chain links TRBV6-1 with TRBJ1-1, with a possible D match to TRBD1 (6 bases). CDR1 is MNHNS and CDR2 is SASEGT in the germline V gene. The CDR3 runs 15 residues. The V end lost 5 bases, the J end lost 1 base, and 14 bases lay between the germline ends. Here the CDR3 reads CASSHLTGGNTEAFF. Written as DNA, the CDR3 is TGTGCCAGCAGTCACTTGACAGGAGGGAACACTGAAGCTTTCTTT.

The chain uses TRBV7-8 and TRBJ1-3; D is possibly TRBD1 (5 bases). The germline V and J ends were trimmed by 3 bases and 2 bases, with 11 bases remaining between them. This CDR3 is 15 amino acids long. Germline V gene lookup returns CDR1 SGHVS and CDR2 FQNEAQ. Here the CDR3 reads CASSFVGPTGNTIYF. CDR3 coding DNA: TGTGCCAGCAGCTTCGTGGGGCCGACTGGAAACACCATATATTTT.

The chain combines TRBV19 with TRBJ2-7, with 8 bases that match TRBD1. CDR3 length equals 15 residues. The V gene end was trimmed by 5 bases and the J gene end by 1 base; junction bases not matched to a gene: 7. Per the germline V gene, CDR1 is LNHDA and CDR2 is SQIVND (reference sequence). The CDR3 coding sequence is TGTGCCAGTAGTGTCGCCGGGACAGGTTCCTACGAGCAGTACTTC. Amino acids: CASSVAGTGSYEQYF.

The V gene is TRBV6-5, the J gene TRBJ1-1; D unclear. The CDR3 loop spans 11 amino acids. The V and J ends lost 5 bases and 11 bases respectively, with 12 bases between them. CDR1 and CDR2 (germline): MNHEY, SVGAGI. The CDR3 spells CASSERDLAFF. CDR3 nucleotides: TGTGCCAGCAGTGAAAGGGATTTGGCTTTCTTT.

A remark on this clone: Different DNA sequences within this sample yield the same CDR3. This sequence joins TRBV5-1 and TRBJ1-2; 9 nucleotides line up with TRBD1. Unmatched junction bases numbered 10, after V lost 0 bases and J lost 7 bases. Germline V CDR1 and CDR2: SGHRS, YFSETQ. This CDR3 is 16 amino acids long. The CDR3 sequence is CASSLGLGTGNFGYTF. In nucleotides, the CDR3 is TGCGCCAGCAGCTTGGGTTTAGGGACAGGGAATTTTGGCTACACCTTC.

The chain combines TRBV5-1 with TRBJ2-7, with 8 bases fitting TRBD2. Germline assignment: CDR1 SGHRS and CDR2 YFSETQ. CDR3 length: 14 amino acids. The V segment lost 7 bases and the J segment 2 bases; nucleotides outside the gene matches: 8. CDR3 bases: TGCGCCAGCCGGGTGGAGCGGGGGACCTACGAGCAGTACTTC. Translated: CASRVERGTYEQYF.

This rearrangement joins TRBV11-3 to TRBJ1-1; D not certain. The CDR3 length is 13 residues. The V end was cut by 6 bases, the J end by 1 base, with 9 bases between. Germline V gene data show CDR1 as SGHNT and CDR2 as YENEEA. DNA for the CDR3: TGTGCCAGCAGTTCCACGGCGAACACTGAAGCTTTCTTT. It encodes CASSSTANTEAFF.

This clone was recorded a few times. V gene TRBV28 combines with J gene TRBJ1-1; 7 bases are shared with TRBD1. The trim removed 6 bases at V and 1 base at J, leaving 5 bases unmatched. Germline V gene lookup returns CDR1 MDHEN and CDR2 SYDVKM. There are 14 residues in the CDR3. CDR3 nucleotide sequence: TGTGCCAGCAGACTCAGGACAGGGAACACTGAAGCTTTCTTT. Residues: CASRLRTGNTEAFF.

The CDR3 reads CASSLTGNYGYTF. The CDR3 bases are TGTGCCAGCAGTTTAACAGGGAACTATGGCTACACCTTC. V usage is TRBV6-6 and J usage is TRBJ1-2, with a tentative D call TRBD1 (6 bases). CDR3 length equals 13 residues. Trimming stripped 4 bases from V and 2 bases from J, with 8 bases between. Germline CDR1 is MNHNY and CDR2 is SVGAGI (reference sequence).

J is TRBJ2-1 and V is TRBV27; D not resolved. Germline assignment: CDR1 MNHEY and CDR2 SMNVEV (reference sequence). Trimming removed 2 bases at V and 6 bases at J, with 8 bases between. The CDR3 spans 13 residues. CDR3 DNA: TGTGCCAGCAGTTTAACTGGACGCAATGAGCAGTTCTTC. Protein product: CASSLTGRNEQFF.

This clone was detected only a few times. The rearrangement joins TRBV14 to TRBJ1-1; D is unclear. The CDR3 totals 15 residues. The germline gives CDR1 SGHDN, CDR2 FVKESK. V shed 1 base and J shed 0 bases, with 9 bases lying between them. In nucleotides, the CDR3 is TGTGCCAGCAGCCAAGGGATAGACGTGAACACTGAAGCTTTCTTT. This encodes CASSQGIDVNTEAFF.

The chain carries TRBV7-9 and TRBJ1-1; D is uncertain. The V end lost 0 bases, the J end lost 3 bases, and 8 bases lay between the germline ends. The CDR3 totals 14 residues. Germline-derived CDR1 and CDR2 are SEHNR and FQNEAQ (reference sequence). The CDR3 nucleotides read TGTGCCAGCAGCTTAGCAGGGTTGGACACTGAAGCTTTCTTT. This encodes CASSLAGLDTEAFF.

The table lists this clone with a count of one. CDR3 protein: CASSVGRSEQYF. In DNA, the CDR3 is TGCGCCAGCAGCGTCGGACGAAGCGAGCAGTACTTC. The J gene is TRBJ2-7, the V gene TRBV5-1; D gene unclear. The germline V gene encodes CDR1 SGHRS and CDR2 YFSETQ. V was shortened by 4 bases and J by 6 bases, with 11 bases between the two germline ends. The length of the CDR3 is 12 residues.

The chain links TRBV10-3 to TRBJ1-1, with 7 bases aligning to TRBD1. Germline V lookup: CDR1 ENHRY, CDR2 SYGVKD. The CDR3 loop spans 15 amino acids. The V segment lost 8 bases and the J segment 0 bases; nucleotides outside the gene matches: 9. The DNA of the CDR3 is TGTGCCATCCGGCGGGACAGTAGCATGAACACTGAAGCTTTCTTT. Translation gives CAIRRDSSMNTEAFF.

This clone was seen a few times. The V call is TRBV7-9, the J call TRBJ1-2; weak D call: TRBD1 (5 bases). The CDR3 sequence is 14 residues long. The V gene lost 5 bases and the J gene lost 1 base, with 11 bases spanning the gap. Germline CDR1 reads SEHNR; CDR2 reads FQNEAQ (reference sequence). The CDR3 DNA follows: TGTGCCAGCAGCCGGGGCGGGGTTAACTATGGCTACACCTTC. This encodes CASSRGGVNYGYTF.

The V gene is TRBV28, the J gene TRBJ1-2; 11 bases agree with TRBD1. The CDR3 loop spans 17 amino acids. Unmatched junction bases numbered 9, after V lost 6 bases and J lost 0 bases. Germline CDR1 reads MDHEN; CDR2 reads SYDVKM. CDR3 residues: CASSPQPGQGANYGYTF. CDR3 DNA sequence: TGTGCCAGCAGCCCCCAACCGGGACAGGGGGCTAACTATGGCTACACCTTC.

The chain has TRBV27 and TRBJ2-3; D is ambiguous. The V end was cut by 1 base, the J end by 2 bases, with 10 bases between. The CDR3 is made up of 15 amino acids. In germline, CDR1 is MNHEY, CDR2 SMNVEV (reference sequence). In DNA, the CDR3 is TGTGCCAGCAGTTTATTTGGCACTTACACAGATACGCAGTATTTT. Its protein is CASSLFGTYTDTQYF.

This clone was counted between two and nine times. The chain links TRBV4-2 to TRBJ1-3, with TRBD1 matching over 8 bases. CDR1 is LGHNA and CDR2 is YNFKEQ in the germline V gene. V gave up 2 bases and J gave up 3 bases; unmatched junction bases: 6. The CDR3 is made up of 16 amino acids. CDR3 DNA: TGTGCCAGCAGCCAACCGTTACAGGGGGTTGGAAACACCATATATTTT. Translating it yields CASSQPLQGVGNTIYF.

The chain is built from TRBV5-1 and TRBJ2-5, with D perhaps matching TRBD1 or TRBD2 (5 bases each). Trimming cost V 4 bases and J 1 base, with 11 bases left between them. This CDR3 contains 14 residues. Germline CDR1 and CDR2: SGHRS and YFSETQ. CDR3 coding DNA: TGCGCCAGCAGCCTCTCCGGGACCCAAGAGACCCAGTACTTC. It specifies CASSLSGTQETQYF.